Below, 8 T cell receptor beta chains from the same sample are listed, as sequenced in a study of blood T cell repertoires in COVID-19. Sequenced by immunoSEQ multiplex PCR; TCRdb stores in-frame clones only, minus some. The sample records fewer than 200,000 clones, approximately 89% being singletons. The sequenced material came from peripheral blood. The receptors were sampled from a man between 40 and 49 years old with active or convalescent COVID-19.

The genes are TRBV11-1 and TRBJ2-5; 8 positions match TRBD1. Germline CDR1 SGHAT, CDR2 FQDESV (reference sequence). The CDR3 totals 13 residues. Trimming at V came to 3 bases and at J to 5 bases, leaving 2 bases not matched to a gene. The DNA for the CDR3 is TGTGCCAGCAGCTTGGGACAGGTGGAGACCCAGTACTTC. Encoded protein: CASSLGQVETQYF.

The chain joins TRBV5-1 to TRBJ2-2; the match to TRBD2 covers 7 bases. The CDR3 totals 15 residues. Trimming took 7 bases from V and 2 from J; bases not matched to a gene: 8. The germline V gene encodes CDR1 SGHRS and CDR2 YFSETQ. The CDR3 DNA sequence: TGCGCCAGCGGCCTTGGGGGGGATAACACCGGGGAGCTGTTTTTT. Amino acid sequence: CASGLGGDNTGELFF.

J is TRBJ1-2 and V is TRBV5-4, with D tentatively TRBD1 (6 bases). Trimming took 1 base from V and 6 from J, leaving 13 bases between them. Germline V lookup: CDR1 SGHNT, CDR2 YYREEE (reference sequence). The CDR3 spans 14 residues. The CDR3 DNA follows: TGTGCCAGCAGCTTGAGGGGGACGACCAATGGCTACACCTTC. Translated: CASSLRGTTNGYTF.

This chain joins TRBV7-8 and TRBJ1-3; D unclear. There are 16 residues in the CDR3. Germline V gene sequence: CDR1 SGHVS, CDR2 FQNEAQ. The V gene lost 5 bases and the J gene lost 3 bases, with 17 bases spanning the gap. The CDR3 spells CASSPTNAGGGNTIYF. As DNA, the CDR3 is TGTGCCAGCAGCCCCACCAACGCGGGAGGTGGAAACACCATATATTTT.

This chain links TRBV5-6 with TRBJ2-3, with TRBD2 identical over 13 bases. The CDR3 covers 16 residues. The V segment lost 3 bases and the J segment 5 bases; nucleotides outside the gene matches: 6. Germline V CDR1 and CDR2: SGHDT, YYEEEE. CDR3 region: CASSSSGLAGLDTQYF. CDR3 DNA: TGTGCCAGCAGCTCATCGGGACTAGCGGGATTAGATACGCAGTATTTT.

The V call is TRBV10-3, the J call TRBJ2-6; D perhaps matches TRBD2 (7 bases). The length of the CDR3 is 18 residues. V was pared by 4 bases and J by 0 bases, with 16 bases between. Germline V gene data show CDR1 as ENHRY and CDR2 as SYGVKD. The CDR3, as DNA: TGTGCCATCAGTGGGGGGGGGCAGCCCTCCTCTGGGGCCAACGTCCTGACTTTC. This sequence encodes CAISGGGQPSSGANVLTF.

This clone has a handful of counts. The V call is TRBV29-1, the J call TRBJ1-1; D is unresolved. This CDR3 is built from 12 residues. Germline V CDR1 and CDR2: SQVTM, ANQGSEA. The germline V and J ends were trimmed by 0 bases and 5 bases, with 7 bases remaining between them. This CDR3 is CSVEDTGTEAFF. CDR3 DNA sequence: TGCAGCGTTGAAGATACGGGGACTGAAGCTTTCTTT.

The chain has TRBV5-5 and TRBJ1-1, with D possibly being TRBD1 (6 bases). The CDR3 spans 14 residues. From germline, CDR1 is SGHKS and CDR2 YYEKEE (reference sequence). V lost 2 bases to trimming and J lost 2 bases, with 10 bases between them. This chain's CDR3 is CASSLQGINTEAFF. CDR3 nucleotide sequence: TGTGCCAGCAGCTTACAGGGAATTAACACTGAAGCTTTCTTT.